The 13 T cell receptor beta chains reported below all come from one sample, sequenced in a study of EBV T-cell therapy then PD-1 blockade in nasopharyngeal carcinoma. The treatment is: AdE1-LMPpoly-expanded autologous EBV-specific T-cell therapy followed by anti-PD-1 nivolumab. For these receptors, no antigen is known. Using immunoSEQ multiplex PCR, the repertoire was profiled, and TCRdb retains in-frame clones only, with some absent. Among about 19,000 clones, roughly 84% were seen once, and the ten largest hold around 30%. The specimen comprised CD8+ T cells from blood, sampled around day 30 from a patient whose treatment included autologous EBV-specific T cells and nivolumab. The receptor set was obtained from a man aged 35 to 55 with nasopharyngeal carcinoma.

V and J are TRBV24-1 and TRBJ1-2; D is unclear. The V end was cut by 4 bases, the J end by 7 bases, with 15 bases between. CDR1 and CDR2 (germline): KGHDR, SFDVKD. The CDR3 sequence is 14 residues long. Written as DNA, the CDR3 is TGTGCCACCAGTGACAATGCGGGGAAGACTGGCTACACCTTC. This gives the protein CATSDNAGKTGYTF.

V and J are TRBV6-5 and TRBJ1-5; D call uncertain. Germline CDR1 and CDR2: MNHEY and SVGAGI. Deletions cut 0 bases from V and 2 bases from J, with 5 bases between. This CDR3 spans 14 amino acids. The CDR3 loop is CASSYSIGNQPQHF. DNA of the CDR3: TGTGCCAGCAGTTACTCGATAGGCAATCAGCCCCAGCATTTT.

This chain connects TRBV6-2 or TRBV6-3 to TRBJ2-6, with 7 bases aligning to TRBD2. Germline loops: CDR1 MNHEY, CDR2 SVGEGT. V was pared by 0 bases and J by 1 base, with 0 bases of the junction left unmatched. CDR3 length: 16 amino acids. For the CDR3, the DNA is TGTGCCAGCAGTTACTCGGGGGGGTCTGGGGCCAACGTCCTGACTTTC. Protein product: CASSYSGGSGANVLTF.

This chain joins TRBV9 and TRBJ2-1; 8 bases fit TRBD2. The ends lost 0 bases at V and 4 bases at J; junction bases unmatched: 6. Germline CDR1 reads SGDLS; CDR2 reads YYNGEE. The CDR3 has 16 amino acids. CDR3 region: CASSVVTGGRYNEQFF. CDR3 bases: TGTGCCAGCAGCGTAGTGACGGGGGGGCGGTACAATGAGCAGTTCTTC.

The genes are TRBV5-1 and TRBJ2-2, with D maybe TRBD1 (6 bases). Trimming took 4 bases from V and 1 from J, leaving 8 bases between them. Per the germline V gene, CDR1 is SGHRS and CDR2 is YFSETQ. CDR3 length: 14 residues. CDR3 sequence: CASSETGNTGELFF. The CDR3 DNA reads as TGCGCCAGCAGCGAGACAGGGAACACCGGGGAGCTGTTTTTT.

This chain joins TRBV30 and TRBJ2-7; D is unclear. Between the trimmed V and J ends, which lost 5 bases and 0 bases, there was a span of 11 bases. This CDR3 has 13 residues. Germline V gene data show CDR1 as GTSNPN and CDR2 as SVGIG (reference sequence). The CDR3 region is CAWVAASSYEQYF. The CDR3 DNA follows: TGTGCCTGGGTAGCCGCCAGCTCCTACGAGCAGTACTTC.

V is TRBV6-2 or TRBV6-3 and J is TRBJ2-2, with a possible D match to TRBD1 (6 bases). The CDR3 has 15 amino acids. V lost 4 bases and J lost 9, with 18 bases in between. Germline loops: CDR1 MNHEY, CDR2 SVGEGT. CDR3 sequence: CASSSQTGTHRELFF. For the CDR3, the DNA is TGTGCCAGCAGTTCACAGACAGGTACCCACCGGGAGCTGTTTTTT.

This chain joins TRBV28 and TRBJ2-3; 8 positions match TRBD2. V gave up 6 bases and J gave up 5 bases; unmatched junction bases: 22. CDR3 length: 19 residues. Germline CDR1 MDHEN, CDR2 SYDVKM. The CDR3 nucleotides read TGTGCCAGCAGACCCATCACTCTACAGGGTACTAGCGGAGTAGATACGCAGTATTTT. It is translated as CASRPITLQGTSGVDTQYF.

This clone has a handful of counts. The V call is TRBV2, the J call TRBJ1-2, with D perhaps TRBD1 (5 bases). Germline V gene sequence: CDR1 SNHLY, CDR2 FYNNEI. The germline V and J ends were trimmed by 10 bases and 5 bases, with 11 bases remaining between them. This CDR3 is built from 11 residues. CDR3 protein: CATSDSYGYTF. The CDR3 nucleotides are TGTGCCACCTCCGACAGTTATGGCTACACCTTC.

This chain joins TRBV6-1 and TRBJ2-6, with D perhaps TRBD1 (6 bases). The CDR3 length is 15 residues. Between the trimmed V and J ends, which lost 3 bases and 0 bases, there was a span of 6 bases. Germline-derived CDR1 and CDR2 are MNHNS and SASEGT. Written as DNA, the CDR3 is TGTGCCAGCAGTGAGGACAGCTCTGGGGCCAACGTCCTGACTTTC. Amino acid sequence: CASSEDSSGANVLTF.

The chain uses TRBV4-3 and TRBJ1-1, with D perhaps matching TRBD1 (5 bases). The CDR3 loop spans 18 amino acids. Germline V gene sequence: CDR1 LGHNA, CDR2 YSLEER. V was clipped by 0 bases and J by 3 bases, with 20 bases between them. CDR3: CASSQDLWGLWDHTEAFF. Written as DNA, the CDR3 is TGCGCCAGCAGCCAAGATCTATGGGGCCTCTGGGACCACACTGAAGCTTTCTTT.

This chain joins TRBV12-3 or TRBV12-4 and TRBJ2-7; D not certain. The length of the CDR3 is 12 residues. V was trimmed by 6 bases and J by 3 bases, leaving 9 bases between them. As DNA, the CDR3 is TGTGCCAGCAGCTCAGATGGCTACGAGCAGTACTTC. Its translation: CASSSDGYEQYF.

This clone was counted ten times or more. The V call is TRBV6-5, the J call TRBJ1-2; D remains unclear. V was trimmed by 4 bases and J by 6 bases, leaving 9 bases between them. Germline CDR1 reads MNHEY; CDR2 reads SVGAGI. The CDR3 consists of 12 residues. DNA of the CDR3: TGTGCCAGCAGTTTGGTGGGCGATGGCTACACCTTC. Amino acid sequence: CASSLVGDGYTF.